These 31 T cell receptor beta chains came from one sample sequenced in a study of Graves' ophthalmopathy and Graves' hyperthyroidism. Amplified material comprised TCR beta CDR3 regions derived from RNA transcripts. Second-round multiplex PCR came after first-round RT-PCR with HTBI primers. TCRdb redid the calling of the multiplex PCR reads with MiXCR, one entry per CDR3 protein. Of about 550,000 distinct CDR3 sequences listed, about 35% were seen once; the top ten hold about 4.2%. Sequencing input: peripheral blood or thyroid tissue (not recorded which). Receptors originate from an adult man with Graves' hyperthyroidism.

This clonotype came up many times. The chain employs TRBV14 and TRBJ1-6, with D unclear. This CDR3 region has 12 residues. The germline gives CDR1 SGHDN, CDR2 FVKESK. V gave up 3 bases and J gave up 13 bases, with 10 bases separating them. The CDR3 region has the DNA TGTGCCAGCAGCCACTCGACTGCCCCCCTCCACTTT. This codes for CASSHSTAPLHF.

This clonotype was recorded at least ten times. The CDR3 nucleotides read TGTGCCAGCAGCCAAGCTGAGTCTGGGGCCAACGTCCTGACTTTC. Its translation is CASSQAESGANVLTF. The chain is built from TRBV4-2 and TRBJ2-6; D unclear. Germline V lookup: CDR1 LGHNA, CDR2 YNFKEQ. V lost 1 base to trimming and J lost 1 base, with 5 bases between them. This CDR3 region has 15 residues.

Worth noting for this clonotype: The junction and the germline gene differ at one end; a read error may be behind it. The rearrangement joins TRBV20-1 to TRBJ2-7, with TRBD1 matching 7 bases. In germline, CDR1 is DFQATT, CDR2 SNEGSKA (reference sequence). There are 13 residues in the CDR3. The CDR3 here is CRAPGTVSYEQYF. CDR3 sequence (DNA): TGCCGTGCCCCCGGGACAGTGTCCTACGAGCAGTACTTC.

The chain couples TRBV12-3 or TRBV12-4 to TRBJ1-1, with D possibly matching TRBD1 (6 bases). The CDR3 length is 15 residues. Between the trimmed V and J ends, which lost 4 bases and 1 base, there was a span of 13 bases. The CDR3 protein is CASSSLGAQNTEAFF. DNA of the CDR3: TGTGCCAGCAGTTCCCTGGGGGCTCAGAACACTGAAGCTTTCTTT.

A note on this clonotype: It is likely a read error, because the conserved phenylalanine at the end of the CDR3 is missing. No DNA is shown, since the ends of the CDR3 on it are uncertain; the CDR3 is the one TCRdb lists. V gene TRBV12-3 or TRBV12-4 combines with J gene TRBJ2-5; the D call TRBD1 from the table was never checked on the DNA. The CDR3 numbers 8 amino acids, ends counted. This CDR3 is CASSAADR.

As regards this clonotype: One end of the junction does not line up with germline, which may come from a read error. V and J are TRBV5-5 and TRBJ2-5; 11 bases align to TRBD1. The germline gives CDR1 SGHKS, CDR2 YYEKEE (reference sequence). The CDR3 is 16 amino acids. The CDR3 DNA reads TGCGCCAGCAGCCCGAACGGACAGGGGGCGCGGGAGACCCAGTACTTC. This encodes CASSPNGQGARETQYF.

DNA of the CDR3: TGTGCCAGCAGCAACTCTCGGGCAGGGGGTTCACCCCTCCACTTT. Its translation is CASSNSRAGGSPLHF. J is TRBJ1-6 and V is TRBV12-3 or TRBV12-4; 7 positions agree with TRBD1. V gave up 6 bases and J gave up 9 bases; unmatched junction bases: 11. The CDR3 contains 15 residues.

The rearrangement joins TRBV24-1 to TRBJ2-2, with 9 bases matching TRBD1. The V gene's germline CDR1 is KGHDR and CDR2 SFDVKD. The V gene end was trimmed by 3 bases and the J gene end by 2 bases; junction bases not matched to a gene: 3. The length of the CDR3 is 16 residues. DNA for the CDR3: TGTGCCACCAGTGATCCGGGACAGGGCAACACCGGGGAGCTGTTTTTT. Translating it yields CATSDPGQGNTGELFF.

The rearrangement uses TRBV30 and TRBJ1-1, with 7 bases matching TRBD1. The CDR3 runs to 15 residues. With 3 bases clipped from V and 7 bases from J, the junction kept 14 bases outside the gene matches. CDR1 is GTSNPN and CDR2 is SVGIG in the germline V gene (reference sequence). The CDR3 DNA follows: TGTGCCTGGAGGACTCCTTGGCCCGGGACAGTTGAAGCTTTCTTT. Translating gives CAWRTPWPGTVEAFF.

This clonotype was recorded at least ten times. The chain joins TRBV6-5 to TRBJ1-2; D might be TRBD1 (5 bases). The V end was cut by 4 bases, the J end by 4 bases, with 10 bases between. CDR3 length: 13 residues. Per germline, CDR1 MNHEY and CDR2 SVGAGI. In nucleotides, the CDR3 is TGTGCCAGCAGTTCGGACACAACCTATGGCTACACCTTC. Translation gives CASSSDTTYGYTF.

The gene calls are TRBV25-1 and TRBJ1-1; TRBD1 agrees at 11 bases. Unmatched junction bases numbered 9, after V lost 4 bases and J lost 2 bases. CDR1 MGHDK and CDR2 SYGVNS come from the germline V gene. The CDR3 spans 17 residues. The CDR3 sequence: CASSVSRDRGGNTEAFF. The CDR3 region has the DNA TGTGCCAGCAGTGTATCCCGGGACAGGGGGGGAAACACTGAAGCTTTCTTT. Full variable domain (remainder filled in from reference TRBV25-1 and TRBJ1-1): EADIYQTPRYLVIGTGKKITLECSQTMGHDKMYWYQQDPGMELHLIHYSYGVNSTEKGDLSSESTVSRIRTEHFPLTLESARPSHTSQYLCASSVSRDRGGNTEAFFGQGTRLTVV.

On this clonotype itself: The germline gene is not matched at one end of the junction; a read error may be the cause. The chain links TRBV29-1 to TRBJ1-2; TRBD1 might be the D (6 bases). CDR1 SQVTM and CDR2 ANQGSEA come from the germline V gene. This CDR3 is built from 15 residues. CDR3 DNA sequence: TGTGCCAGCGGGATAACAGGGATCGCTAACTATGGCTACACCTTC. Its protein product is CASGITGIANYGYTF.

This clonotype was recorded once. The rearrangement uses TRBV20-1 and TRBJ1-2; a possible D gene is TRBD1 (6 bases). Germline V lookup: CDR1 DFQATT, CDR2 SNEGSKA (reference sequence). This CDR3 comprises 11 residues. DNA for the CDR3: TGCACTCTAGGGGGGGGGCTTGGCTACACCTTC. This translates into CTLGGGLGYTF.

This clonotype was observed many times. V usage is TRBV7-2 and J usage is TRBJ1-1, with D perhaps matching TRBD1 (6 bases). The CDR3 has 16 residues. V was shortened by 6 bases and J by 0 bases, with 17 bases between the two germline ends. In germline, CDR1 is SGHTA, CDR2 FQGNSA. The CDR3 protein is CASSPIQGPLNTEAFF. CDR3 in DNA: TGTGCCAGCAGTCCAATTCAGGGGCCCCTGAACACTGAAGCTTTCTTT.

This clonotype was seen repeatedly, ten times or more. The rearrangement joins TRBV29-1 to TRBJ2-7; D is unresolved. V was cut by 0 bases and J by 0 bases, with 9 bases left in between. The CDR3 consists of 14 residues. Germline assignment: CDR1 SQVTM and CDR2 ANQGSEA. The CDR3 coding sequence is TGCAGCGTTGAAGATACCAGCAGCTCCTACGAGCAGTACTTC. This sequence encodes CSVEDTSSSYEQYF.

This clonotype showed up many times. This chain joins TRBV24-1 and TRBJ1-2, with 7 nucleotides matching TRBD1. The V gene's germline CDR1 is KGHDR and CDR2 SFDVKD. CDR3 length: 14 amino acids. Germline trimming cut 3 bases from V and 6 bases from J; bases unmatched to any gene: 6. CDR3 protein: CATSDVRRGDGYTF. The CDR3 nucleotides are TGTGCCACCAGTGATGTCCGCAGGGGGGATGGCTACACCTTC.

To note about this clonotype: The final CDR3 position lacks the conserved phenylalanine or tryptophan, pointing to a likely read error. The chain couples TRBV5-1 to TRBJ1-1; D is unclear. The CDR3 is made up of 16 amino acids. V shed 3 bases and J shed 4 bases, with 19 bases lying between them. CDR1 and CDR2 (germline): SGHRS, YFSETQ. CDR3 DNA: TGCGCCAGCAGCTCCCTAGGGTTCTCCGGCGTCACTGAAGCTTTCCTT. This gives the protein CASSSLGFSGVTEAFL.

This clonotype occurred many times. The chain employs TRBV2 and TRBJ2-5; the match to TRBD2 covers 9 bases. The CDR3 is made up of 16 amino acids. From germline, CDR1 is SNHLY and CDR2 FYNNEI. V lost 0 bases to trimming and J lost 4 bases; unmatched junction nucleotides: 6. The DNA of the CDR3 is TGTGCCAGCAGTGAAGCGGGTAGCGGGAGTAGAGAGACCCAGTACTTC. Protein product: CASSEAGSGSRETQYF.

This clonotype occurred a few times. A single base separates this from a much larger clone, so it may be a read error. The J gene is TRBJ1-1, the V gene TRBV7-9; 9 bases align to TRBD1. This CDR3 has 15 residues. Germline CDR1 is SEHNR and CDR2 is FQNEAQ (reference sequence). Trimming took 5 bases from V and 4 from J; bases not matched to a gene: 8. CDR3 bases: TGTGCCAGCAGCCCGGGGACAGGGAAGAGCACTGAAGCTTTCTTT. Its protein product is CASSPGTGKSTEAFF.

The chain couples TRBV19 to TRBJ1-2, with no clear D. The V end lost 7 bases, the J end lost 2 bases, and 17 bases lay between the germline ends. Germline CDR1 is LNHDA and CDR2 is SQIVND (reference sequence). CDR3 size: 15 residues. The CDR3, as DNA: TGTGCCAGTATCGATCCCACGGTTTGGAACTATGGCTACACCTTC. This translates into CASIDPTVWNYGYTF.

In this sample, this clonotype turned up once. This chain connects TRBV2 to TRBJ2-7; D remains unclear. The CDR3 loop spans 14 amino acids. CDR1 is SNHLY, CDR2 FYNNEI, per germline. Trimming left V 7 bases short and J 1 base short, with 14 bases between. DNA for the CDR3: TGTGCCAGCATGGTTTCAGCCTCTTCCTACGAGCAGTACTTC. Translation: CASMVSASSYEQYF.

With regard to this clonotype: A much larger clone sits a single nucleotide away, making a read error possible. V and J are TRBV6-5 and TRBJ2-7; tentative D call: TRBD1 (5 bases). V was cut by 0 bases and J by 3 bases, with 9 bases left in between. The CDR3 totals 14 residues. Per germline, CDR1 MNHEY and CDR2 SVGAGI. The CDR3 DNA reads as TGTGCCAGCAGTTACTCGGTAGGGGTCTACGAGCAGTACTTC. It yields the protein CASSYSVGVYEQYF.

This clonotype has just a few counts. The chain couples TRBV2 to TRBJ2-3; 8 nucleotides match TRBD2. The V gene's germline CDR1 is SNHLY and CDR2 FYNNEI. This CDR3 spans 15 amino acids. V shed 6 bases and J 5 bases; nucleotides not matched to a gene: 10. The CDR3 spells CASSLGLAEIDTQYF. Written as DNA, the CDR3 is TGTGCCAGCAGCCTTGGACTAGCTGAGATAGATACGCAGTATTTT.

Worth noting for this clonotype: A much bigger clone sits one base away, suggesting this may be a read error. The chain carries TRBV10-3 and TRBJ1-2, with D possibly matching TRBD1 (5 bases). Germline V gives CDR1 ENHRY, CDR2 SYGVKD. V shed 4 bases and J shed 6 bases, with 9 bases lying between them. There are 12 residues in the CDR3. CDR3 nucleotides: TGTGCCATCAGTGTGGGACTGAATGGCTACACCTTC. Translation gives CAISVGLNGYTF.

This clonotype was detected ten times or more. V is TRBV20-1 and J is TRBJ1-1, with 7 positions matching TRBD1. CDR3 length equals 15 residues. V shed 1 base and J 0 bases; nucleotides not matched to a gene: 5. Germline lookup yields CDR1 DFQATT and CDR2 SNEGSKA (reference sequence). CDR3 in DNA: TGCAGTGCTAGAGGACAGGGACAAATGAACACTGAAGCTTTCTTT. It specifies CSARGQGQMNTEAFF.

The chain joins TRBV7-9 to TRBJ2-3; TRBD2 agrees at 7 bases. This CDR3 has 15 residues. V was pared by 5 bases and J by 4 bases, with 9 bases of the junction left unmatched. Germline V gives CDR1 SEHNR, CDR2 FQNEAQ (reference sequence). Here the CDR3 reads CASSPRAGDADTQYF. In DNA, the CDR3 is TGTGCCAGCAGCCCCAGGGCGGGAGATGCAGATACGCAGTATTTT. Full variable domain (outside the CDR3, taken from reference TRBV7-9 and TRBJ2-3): DTGVSQNPRHKITKRGQNVTFRCDPISEHNRLYWYRQTLGQGPEFLTYFQNEAQLEKSRLLSDRFSAERPKGSFSTLEIQRTEQGDSAMYLCASSPRAGDADTQYFGPGTRLTVL.

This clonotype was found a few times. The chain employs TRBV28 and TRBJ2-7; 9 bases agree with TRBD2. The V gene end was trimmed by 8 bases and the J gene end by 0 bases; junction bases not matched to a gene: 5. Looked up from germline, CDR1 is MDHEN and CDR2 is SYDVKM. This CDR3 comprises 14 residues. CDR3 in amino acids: CASGKTSGSYEQYF. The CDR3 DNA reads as TGTGCCAGCGGCAAGACTAGCGGCTCCTACGAGCAGTACTTC.

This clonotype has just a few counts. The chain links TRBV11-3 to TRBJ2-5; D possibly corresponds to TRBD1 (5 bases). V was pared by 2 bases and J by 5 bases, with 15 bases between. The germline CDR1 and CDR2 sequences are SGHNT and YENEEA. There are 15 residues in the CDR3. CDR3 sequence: CASSLIFRQFETQYF. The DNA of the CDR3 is TGTGCCAGCAGCTTAATCTTTCGACAGTTTGAGACCCAGTACTTC.

CDR3: CASSESFGEQYF. CDR3 DNA: TGTGCCAGCAGTGAATCTTTTGGGGAGCAGTACTTC. The chain uses TRBV6-1 and TRBJ2-7; no clear D gene. The CDR3 totals 12 residues. CDR1 and CDR2 (germline): MNHNS, SASEGT. V lost 2 bases and J lost 7, with 9 bases in between.

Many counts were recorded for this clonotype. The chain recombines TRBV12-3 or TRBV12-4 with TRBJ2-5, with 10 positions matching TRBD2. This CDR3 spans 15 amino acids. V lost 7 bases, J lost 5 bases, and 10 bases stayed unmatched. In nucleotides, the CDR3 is TGTGCCAGCAAGCTACCGGGACTAGCGTTGGAGACCCAGTACTTC. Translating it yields CASKLPGLALETQYF.

CDR3 residues: CASSLEPLNEQFF. CDR3 nucleotides: TGTGCCAGCAGCTTAGAACCTCTCAATGAGCAGTTCTTC. This chain uses TRBV7-2 with TRBJ2-7; D is ambiguous. The better agreement between TRBJ2-1 and the DNA end casts doubt on the J call. Looked up from germline, CDR1 is SGHTA and CDR2 is FQGNSA. The CDR3 is 13 residues long.